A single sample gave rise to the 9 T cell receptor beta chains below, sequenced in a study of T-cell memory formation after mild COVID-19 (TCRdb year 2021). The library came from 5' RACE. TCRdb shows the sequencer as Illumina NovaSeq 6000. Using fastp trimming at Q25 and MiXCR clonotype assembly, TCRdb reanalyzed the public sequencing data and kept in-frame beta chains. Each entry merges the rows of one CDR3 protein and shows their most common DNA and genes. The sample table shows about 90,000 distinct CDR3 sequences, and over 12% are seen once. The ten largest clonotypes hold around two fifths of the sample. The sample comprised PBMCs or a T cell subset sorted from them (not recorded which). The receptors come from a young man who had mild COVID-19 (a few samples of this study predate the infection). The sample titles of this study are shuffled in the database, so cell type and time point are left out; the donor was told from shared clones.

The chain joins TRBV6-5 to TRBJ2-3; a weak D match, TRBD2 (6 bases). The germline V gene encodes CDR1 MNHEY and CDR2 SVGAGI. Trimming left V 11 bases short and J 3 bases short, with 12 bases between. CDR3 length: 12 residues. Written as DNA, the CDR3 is TGTGCCGGCGGGGTACCAACAGATACGCAGTATTTT. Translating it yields CAGGVPTDTQYF.

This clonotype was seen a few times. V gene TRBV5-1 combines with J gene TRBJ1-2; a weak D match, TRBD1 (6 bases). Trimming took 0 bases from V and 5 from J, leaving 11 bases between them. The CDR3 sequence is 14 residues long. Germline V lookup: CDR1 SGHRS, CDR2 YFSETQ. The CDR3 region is CASSLEAGVYGYTF. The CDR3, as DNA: TGCGCCAGCAGCTTGGAGGCAGGGGTGTATGGCTACACCTTC.

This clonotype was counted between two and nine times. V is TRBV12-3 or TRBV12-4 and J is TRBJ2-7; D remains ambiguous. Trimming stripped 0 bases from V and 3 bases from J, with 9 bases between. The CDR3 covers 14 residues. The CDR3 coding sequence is TGTGCCAGCAGTTTAGCAGGGATGGACTACGAGCAGTACTTC. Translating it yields CASSLAGMDYEQYF.

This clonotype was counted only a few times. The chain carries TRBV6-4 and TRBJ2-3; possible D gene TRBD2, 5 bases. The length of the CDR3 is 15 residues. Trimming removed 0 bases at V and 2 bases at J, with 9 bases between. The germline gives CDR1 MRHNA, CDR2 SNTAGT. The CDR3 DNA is TGTGCCAGCAGTGACTCGAGTCGGGACACAGATACGCAGTATTTT. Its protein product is CASSDSSRDTDTQYF.

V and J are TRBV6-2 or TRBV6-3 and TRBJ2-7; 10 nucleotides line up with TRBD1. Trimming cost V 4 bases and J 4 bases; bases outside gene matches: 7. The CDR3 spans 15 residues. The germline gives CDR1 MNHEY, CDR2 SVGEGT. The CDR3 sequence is CASSWGQGPVYEQYF. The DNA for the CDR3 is TGTGCCAGCAGTTGGGGACAGGGGCCAGTTTACGAGCAGTACTTC.

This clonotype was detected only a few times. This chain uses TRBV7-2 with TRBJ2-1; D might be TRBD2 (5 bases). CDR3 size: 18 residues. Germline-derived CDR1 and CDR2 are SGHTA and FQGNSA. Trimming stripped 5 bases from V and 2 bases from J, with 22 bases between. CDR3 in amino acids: CASSRQPVGLLPYNEQFF. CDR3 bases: TGTGCCAGCAGCCGCCAACCGGTCGGACTCCTCCCCTACAATGAGCAGTTCTTC.

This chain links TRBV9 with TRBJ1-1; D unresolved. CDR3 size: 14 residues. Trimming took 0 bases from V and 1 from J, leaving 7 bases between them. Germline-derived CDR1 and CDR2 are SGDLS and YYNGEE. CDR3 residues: CASSVGEGNTEAFF. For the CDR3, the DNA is TGTGCCAGCAGCGTAGGTGAGGGGAACACTGAAGCTTTCTTT.

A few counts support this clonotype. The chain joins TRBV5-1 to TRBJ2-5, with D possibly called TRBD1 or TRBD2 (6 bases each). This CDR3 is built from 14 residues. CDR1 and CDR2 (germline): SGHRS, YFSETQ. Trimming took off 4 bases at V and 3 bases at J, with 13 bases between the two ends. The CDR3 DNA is TGCGCCAGCAGCACACAGGGACTCAAAGAGACCCAGTACTTC. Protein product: CASSTQGLKETQYF. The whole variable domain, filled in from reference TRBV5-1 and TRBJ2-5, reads KAGVTQTPRYLIKTRGQQVTLSCSPISGHRSVSWYQQTPGQGLQFLFEYFSETQRNKGNFPGRFSGRQFSNSRSEMNVSTLELGDSALYLCASSTQGLKETQYFGPGTRLLVL.

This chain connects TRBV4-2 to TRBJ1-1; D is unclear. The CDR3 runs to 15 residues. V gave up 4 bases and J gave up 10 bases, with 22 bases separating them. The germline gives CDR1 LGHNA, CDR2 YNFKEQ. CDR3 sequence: CASSPSVDWREGAFF. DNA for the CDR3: TGTGCCAGCAGCCCGAGTGTGGACTGGAGGGAGGGAGCTTTCTTT.